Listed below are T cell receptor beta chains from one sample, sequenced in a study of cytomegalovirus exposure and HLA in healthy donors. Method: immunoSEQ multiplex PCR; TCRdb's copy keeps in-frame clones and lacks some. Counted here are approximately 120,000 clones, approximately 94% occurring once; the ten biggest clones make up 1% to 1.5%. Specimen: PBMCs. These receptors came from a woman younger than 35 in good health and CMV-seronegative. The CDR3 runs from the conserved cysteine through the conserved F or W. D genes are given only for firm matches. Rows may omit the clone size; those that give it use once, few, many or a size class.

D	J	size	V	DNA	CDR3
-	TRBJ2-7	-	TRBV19	TGTGCCAGCTCGGGAACTAATAAAGGCGAGCAGTACTTC	CASSGTNKGEQYF
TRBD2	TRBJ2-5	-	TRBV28	TGTGCCAGCAGGGGACTAGCGCCAAGGTCGGGGCAAGAGACCCAGTACTTC	CASRGLAPRSGQETQYF
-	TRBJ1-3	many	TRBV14	TGTGCCAGCAGCCCGGGACACTCTGGAAACACCATATATTTT	CASSPGHSGNTIYF
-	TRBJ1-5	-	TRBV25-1	TGTGCCAGCCAGGGTTTAAGCAATCAGCCCCAGCATTTT	CASQGLSNQPQHF
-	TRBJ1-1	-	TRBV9	TGTGCCAGCAGCGTAGGGTGGGGAGGGGCCGGTATGAACACTGAAGCTTTCTTT	CASSVGWGGAGMNTEAFF
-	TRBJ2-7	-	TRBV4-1	TGCGCCAGCAGCCAAGCTGGGGCCGCCTCCTACGAGCAGTACTTC	CASSQAGAASYEQYF
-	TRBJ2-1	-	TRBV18	TGTGCCAGCTCACCCGTGGAGGGGAGACAGGGTACCAATGAGCAGTTCTTC	CASSPVEGRQGTNEQFF
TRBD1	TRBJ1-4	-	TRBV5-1	TGCGCCAGCAGCCCCATTCCGGGACAGGGGACTGAAAAACTGTTTTTT	CASSPIPGQGTEKLFF
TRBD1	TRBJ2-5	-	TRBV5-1	TGCGCCAGCAGTCACGTTGACAGGGGCGAGGAGACCCAGTACTTC	CASSHVDRGEETQYF
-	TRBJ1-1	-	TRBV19	TGTGCCAGTAGTATCGGTCTACAGGATGAAGCTTTCTTT	CASSIGLQDEAFF
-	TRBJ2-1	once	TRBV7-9	TGTGCCAGCAGCGCCCGGGATAGCTCCTACAATGAGCAGTTCTTC	CASSARDSSYNEQFF
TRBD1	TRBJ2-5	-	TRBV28	TGTGCCAGCAGACCCTGGGGACAGGGTTGGGAAGAGACCCAGTACTTC	CASRPWGQGWEETQYF
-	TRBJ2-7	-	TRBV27	TGTGCCAGCAGTTTACCCTGGGCAGGTTTCTCCTACGAGCAGTACTTC	CASSLPWAGFSYEQYF
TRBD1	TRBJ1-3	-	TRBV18	TGTGCCAGCTCACCACGGGACAGGATCGCGAACACCATATATTTT	CASSPRDRIANTIYF
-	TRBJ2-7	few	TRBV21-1	TGTGCCAGCACCCTTCCGGGAGGCTACTTATACGAGCAGTACTTC	CASTLPGGYLYEQYF
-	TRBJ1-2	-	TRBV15	TGTGCCACCAGCAGAGTCTACAGATCTAACTATGGCTACACCTTC	CATSRVYRSNYGYTF
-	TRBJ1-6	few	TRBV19	TGTGCCAGTAGTGCGACGGGGTGGAATTCACCCCTCCACTTT	CASSATGWNSPLHF
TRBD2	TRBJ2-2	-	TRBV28	TGTGCCTGTAACGCGGGAGGCAACGCGAACACCGGGGAGCTGTTTTTT	CACNAGGNANTGELFF
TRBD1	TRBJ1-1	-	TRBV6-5	TGTGCCAGCAGGAATAGACAGGGCCCGAACACTGAAGCTTTCTTT	CASRNRQGPNTEAFF
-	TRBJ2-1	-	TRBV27	TGTGCCAGCGGACATAGATTATACAATGAGCAGTTCTTC	CASGHRLYNEQFF
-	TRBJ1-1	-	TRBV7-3	TGTGCCAGCAGCCCCACAGCAGGGAAAGCTTTCTTT	CASSPTAGKAFF
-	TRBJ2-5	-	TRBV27	TGTGCCAGCAACGGGGGGCCCCAAGAGACCCAGTACTTC	CASNGGPQETQYF
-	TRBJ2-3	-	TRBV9	TGTGCCAGCAGCGTCGACAGACGCACAGATACGCAGTATTTT	CASSVDRRTDTQYF
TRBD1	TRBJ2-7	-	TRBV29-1	TGCAGCGTTGAGGGGACAGGGGACTCCTACGAGCAGTACTTC	CSVEGTGDSYEQYF
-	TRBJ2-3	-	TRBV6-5	TGTGCCAGCAGTTACTCAACAGGGATAGCAGATACGCAGTATTTT	CASSYSTGIADTQYF
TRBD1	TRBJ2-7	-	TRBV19	TGTGCCAGTTGCCCCGGGACAGGGTTGATCTACGAGCAGTACTTC	CASCPGTGLIYEQYF
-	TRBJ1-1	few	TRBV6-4	TGTGCCAGCAGTGACGGGTTTGGGCAGGGCGCTAAAGCTTTCTTT	CASSDGFGQGAKAFF
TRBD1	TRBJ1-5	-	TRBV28	TGTGCCAGCAGTTCGGCAGGGGGCTCTGGGGTGTGGCCCCAGCATTTT	CASSSAGGSGVWPQHF
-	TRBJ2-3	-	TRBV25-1	TGTGCCAGCAGTGGAAGAGGGGGGGTAGCGACAGATACGCAGTATTTT	CASSGRGGVATDTQYF
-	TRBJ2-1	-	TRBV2	TGTGCCAGCAGTGAACTAGCGGAGCAGTTCTTC	CASSELAEQFF
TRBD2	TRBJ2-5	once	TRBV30	TGTGCCGGGCGGGGGGAGTCGGAGACCCAGTACTTC	CAGRGESETQYF
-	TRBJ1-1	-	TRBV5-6	TGTGCCAGCAGCTTGGCCGGCAGACACCCTGAAGCTTTCTTT	CASSLAGRHPEAFF
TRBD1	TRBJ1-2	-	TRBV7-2	TGTGCCAGCAGCTTAGAACGACAGGGAGGCTACACCTTC	CASSLERQGGYTF
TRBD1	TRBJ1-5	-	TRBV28	TGTGCCAGCAGTCGACCTTACAGGGGGTATAGCAATCAGCCCCAGCATTTT	CASSRPYRGYSNQPQHF
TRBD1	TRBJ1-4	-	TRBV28	TGTGCCATCTCCGGGACAGGGAATGAAAAACTGTTTTTT	CAISGTGNEKLFF
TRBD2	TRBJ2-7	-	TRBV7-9	TGTGCCAGCGGTCTAGCGGATTCCTACGAGCAGTACTTC	CASGLADSYEQYF
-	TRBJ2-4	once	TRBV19	TGTGCCAGTAGTATTGGCAGGGGAACTGCGATAGCCAAAAACATTCAGTACTTC	CASSIGRGTAIAKNIQYF
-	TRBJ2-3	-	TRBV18	TGTGCCAGCTCACCCCCCACGACTTATACTACAGATACGCAGTATTTT	CASSPPTTYTTDTQYF
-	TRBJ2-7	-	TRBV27	TGTGCCAGCAGTTTAGAGGAGGGCGGCTACGAGCAGTACTTC	CASSLEEGGYEQYF
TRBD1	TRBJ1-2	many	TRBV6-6	TGTGCCAGCAGTCGACAGGGGGCCGATATCTATGGCTACACCTTC	CASSRQGADIYGYTF
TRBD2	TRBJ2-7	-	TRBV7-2	TGTGCCAGCAGCTTAGAGGCGGGAGGCCACGAGCAGTACTTC	CASSLEAGGHEQYF
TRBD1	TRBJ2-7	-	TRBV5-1	TGCGCCAGCAGCTTGGGGTGGACAGGGCCCTACGAGCAGTACTTC	CASSLGWTGPYEQYF
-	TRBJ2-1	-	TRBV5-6	TGTGCCAGCAGCAAGGGTGGACGGGAGTTCGATGAGCAGTTCTTC	CASSKGGREFDEQFF
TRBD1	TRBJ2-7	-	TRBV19	TGTGCCAGTAGTTGGGCCGGGACAGGGGGCAGGAACGAGCAGTACTTC	CASSWAGTGGRNEQYF
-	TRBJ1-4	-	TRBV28	TGTGCCAGCAGTTTCCACGGGGATCCGGAAAAACTGTTTTTT	CASSFHGDPEKLFF
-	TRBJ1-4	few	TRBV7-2	TGTGCCAGCAGCTTCCAGGGCCCCACAACTAATGAAAAACTGTTTTTT	CASSFQGPTTNEKLFF
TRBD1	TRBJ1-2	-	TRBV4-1	TGCGCCAGCAGCCGACAGGGGGAAACCTATGGCTACACCTTC	CASSRQGETYGYTF
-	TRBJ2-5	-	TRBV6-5	TGTGCCAGCAGCCCCCACAGTGCAGGACAAGAGACCCAGTACTTC	CASSPHSAGQETQYF
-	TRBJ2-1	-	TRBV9	TGTGCCAGCAGCGTAGACTTCTACAATGAGCAGTTCTTC	CASSVDFYNEQFF
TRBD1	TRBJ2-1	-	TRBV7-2	TGTGCCAGCAGCTTACTTTCCGGGACAGGGGGGAACAATGAGCAGTTCTTC	CASSLLSGTGGNNEQFF
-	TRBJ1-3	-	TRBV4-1	TGCGCCAGCAGCCACGGCGGGGACTCTGGAAACACCATATATTTT	CASSHGGDSGNTIYF
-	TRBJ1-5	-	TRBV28	TGTGCCAGCAGTTTTGTTCCTTCAGGCGTTTATAGCAATCAGCCCCAGCATTTT	CASSFVPSGVYSNQPQHF
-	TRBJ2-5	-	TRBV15	TGTGCCACCAGCAGAGGACAGTTCGGAGTCGACTTAGAGACCCAGTACTTC	CATSRGQFGVDLETQYF
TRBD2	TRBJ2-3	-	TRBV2	TGTGCCAGCAGCGGACTAGCGGGAGGGTATGATACGCAGTATTTT	CASSGLAGGYDTQYF